Following are 27 T cell receptor beta chains from one sample sequenced in a study of shared clonotypes between healthy human individuals. Profiled with immunoSEQ multiplex PCR; TCRdb holds only in-frame clones, not every one. Of millions of clones in the sample, roughly 94% are singletons; the top ten hold roughly 1%. Naive CD8 cells comprised CD45RO-negative, CCR7-positively selected cells, excluding terminally differentiated effector memory CD45RA+ cells. Material for sequencing was naive CD8+ T cells sorted from blood. The receptors were sampled from a man younger than 35 in good health.

V and J are TRBV28 and TRBJ1-3; D perhaps matches TRBD1 (6 bases). The germline V gene encodes CDR1 MDHEN and CDR2 SYDVKM. V lost 6 bases and J lost 0, with 12 bases in between. This CDR3 spans 15 amino acids. Here the CDR3 reads CASRPDSLSGNTIYF. The CDR3 bases are TGTGCCAGCAGGCCGGACAGCCTCTCTGGAAACACCATATATTTT.

The chain is built from TRBV28 and TRBJ2-1; D is possibly TRBD1 or TRBD2 (5 bases each). The CDR3 has 13 amino acids. Trimming left V 5 bases short and J 15 bases short, with 20 bases between. Germline loops: CDR1 MDHEN, CDR2 SYDVKM. CDR3 coding DNA: TGTGCCAGCAGTAAGGTGGGACCTCATGATGCGTTCTTC. Its protein product is CASSKVGPHDAFF.

V is TRBV7-3 and J is TRBJ2-1; D may be TRBD1 (6 bases). V was pared by 3 bases and J by 7 bases, with 13 bases between. CDR1 is SGHTA and CDR2 is FQGTGA in the germline V gene. The CDR3 has 14 amino acids. CDR3 bases: TGTGCCAGCAGCTTGGACAGCCCATCGAATGAGCAGTTCTTC. The encoded protein is CASSLDSPSNEQFF.

The chain is built from TRBV10-3 and TRBJ2-7, with 7 positions matching TRBD1. The CDR3 is 13 amino acids. Trimming took 3 bases from V and 2 from J; bases not matched to a gene: 1. CDR1 and CDR2 (germline): ENHRY, SYGVKD. Here the CDR3 reads CAISDQGAYEQYF. DNA for the CDR3: TGTGCCATCAGTGACCAGGGGGCCTACGAGCAGTACTTC.

Here the CDR3 DNA reads TGTGCCAGCAGTTTATCACCCGGACTCAATTCACCCCTCCACTTT. Protein sequence: CASSLSPGLNSPLHF. V usage is TRBV27 and J usage is TRBJ1-6; D call uncertain. This CDR3 has 15 residues. Germline CDR1 is MNHEY and CDR2 is SMNVEV (reference sequence). Trimming pared 0 bases from V and 7 bases from J, leaving 10 bases between.

In DNA, the CDR3 is TGTGCCAGTAGTACGTGGACAGGGGGCTTATACGAGCAGTACTTC. Protein product: CASSTWTGGLYEQYF. The chain is built from TRBV19 and TRBJ2-7; TRBD1 aligns across 11 bases. CDR3 length equals 15 residues. Germline CDR1 and CDR2: LNHDA and SQIVND (reference sequence). V shed 4 bases and J 4 bases; nucleotides not matched to a gene: 6.

This clone was observed once. The junction and the germline gene differ at one end; a read error may be behind it. This CDR3 is CASSPAPGSQETQYF. The CDR3 coding sequence is TGTGCTAGCAGTCCTGCCCCAGGGAGCCAAGAGACCCAGTACTTC. V is TRBV7-7 and J is TRBJ2-5; D may match TRBD1 or TRBD2 (5 bases each). Germline V gene lookup returns CDR1 SSHAT and CDR2 FNYEAQ (reference sequence). CDR3 length equals 15 residues.

The V gene is TRBV6-5, the J gene TRBJ1-2; D is ambiguous. The CDR3 has 13 residues. V was cut by 3 bases and J by 7 bases, with 12 bases left in between. The germline CDR1 and CDR2 sequences are MNHEY and SVGAGI. CDR3 sequence (DNA): TGTGCCAGCAGTTATCCCCGGAGCGGTGGCTACACCTTC. It translates to CASSYPRSGGYTF.

The chain uses TRBV5-5 and TRBJ2-5; D is undetermined. The CDR3 is 13 residues long. The V gene's germline CDR1 is SGHKS and CDR2 YYEKEE (reference sequence). Trimming left V 0 bases short and J 4 bases short, with 7 bases between. CDR3 residues: CASSLAAAETQYF. The CDR3 nucleotides are TGTGCCAGCAGCTTGGCGGCAGCAGAGACCCAGTACTTC. Full variable domain (remainder filled in from reference TRBV5-5 and TRBJ2-5): DAGVTQSPTHLIKTRGQQVTLRCSPISGHKSVSWYQQVLGQGPQFIFQYYEKEERGRGNFPDRFSARQFPNYSSELNVNALLLGDSALYLCASSLAAAETQYFGPGTRLLVL.

This chain uses TRBV7-9 with TRBJ2-7; D is perhaps TRBD1 (5 bases). V dropped 4 bases and J dropped 3 bases, with 19 bases sitting between them. There are 16 residues in the CDR3. Germline V lookup: CDR1 SEHNR, CDR2 FQNEAQ (reference sequence). This CDR3 is CASSSGPLKGNYEQYF. The CDR3 DNA reads TGTGCCAGCAGCTCCGGGCCCTTGAAGGGGAACTACGAGCAGTACTTC.

This chain uses TRBV4-1 with TRBJ2-1; 8 bases are shared with TRBD2. V gave up 3 bases and J gave up 7 bases; unmatched junction bases: 8. This CDR3 comprises 15 residues. The V gene's germline CDR1 is MGHRA and CDR2 YSYEKL. CDR3 in DNA: TGCGCCAGCAGCCAGAGGGAACTAGCGGCTAATGAGCAGTTCTTC. It encodes CASSQRELAANEQFF.

This chain joins TRBV7-8 and TRBJ2-1; D unresolved. V was cut by 0 bases and J by 10 bases, with 7 bases left in between. Germline-derived CDR1 and CDR2 are SGHVS and FQNEAQ. The CDR3 has 12 amino acids. The CDR3 coding sequence is TGTGCCAGCAGCTTAGCGCTTACGGAGCAGTTCTTC. Amino acid sequence: CASSLALTEQFF.

The V and J genes are TRBV11-2 and TRBJ2-7, with D uncertain. The CDR3 extends over 15 amino acids. V lost 5 bases and J lost 0, with 14 bases in between. CDR1 SGHAT and CDR2 FQNNGV come from the germline V gene. The CDR3 here is CASSDLLWDSYEQYF. CDR3 DNA sequence: TGTGCCAGCAGCGACCTTCTGTGGGACTCCTACGAGCAGTACTTC.

The chain is built from TRBV7-9 and TRBJ2-5; maybe TRBD2 (5 bases). The germline V gene has CDR1 SEHNR and CDR2 FQNEAQ (reference sequence). Trimming removed 5 bases from V and 1 base from J, with 14 bases in between. The CDR3 has 15 amino acids. In nucleotides, the CDR3 is TGTGCCAGCAGCCCGAGCGGAGCTTTCCAAGAGACCCAGTACTTC. The encoded protein is CASSPSGAFQETQYF.

The rearrangement uses TRBV4-1 and TRBJ1-4; no reliable D call. Germline lookup yields CDR1 MGHRA and CDR2 YSYEKL. The CDR3 is made up of 15 amino acids. V dropped 4 bases and J dropped 3 bases, with 12 bases sitting between them. The DNA for the CDR3 is TGCGCCAGCAGCCGGACGCAGGTGGCTAATGAAAAACTGTTTTTT. Its translation: CASSRTQVANEKLFF.

The V gene is TRBV4-3, the J gene TRBJ1-1; no definite D call. Trimming removed 0 bases at V and 1 base at J, with 12 bases between. The CDR3 runs 16 residues. Germline V lookup: CDR1 LGHNA, CDR2 YSLEER. In DNA form, the CDR3 reads TGCGCCAGCAGCCAAGAAACAGAAGGTAGGAACACTGAAGCTTTCTTT. As protein: CASSQETEGRNTEAFF.

V is TRBV7-2 and J is TRBJ2-7; 7 bases line up with TRBD1. J lost 3 bases, V lost 6 bases, and 5 bases had no gene match. There are 13 residues in the CDR3. The germline V gene has CDR1 SGHTA and CDR2 FQGNSA. Here the CDR3 reads CASRPGTDYEQYF. The DNA of the CDR3 is TGTGCCAGCAGACCCGGGACAGACTACGAGCAGTACTTC.

The chain combines TRBV5-4 with TRBJ2-7; the match to TRBD1 covers 12 bases. Germline V gene sequence: CDR1 SGHNT, CDR2 YYREEE (reference sequence). With 2 bases clipped from V and 5 bases from J, the junction kept 5 bases outside the gene matches. CDR3 length: 15 residues. CDR3 bases: TGTGCCAGCAGCTTCTGGGACAGGGGGCAGGACGAGCAGTACTTC. Translation: CASSFWDRGQDEQYF.

The gene calls are TRBV5-6 and TRBJ2-1; weak D call: TRBD2 (6 bases). The V end was cut by 6 bases, the J end by 3 bases, with 19 bases between. Germline values: CDR1 SGHDT, CDR2 YYEEEE. The CDR3 is 16 amino acids. CDR3 DNA: TGTGCCAGCACCAAGGGAGGACTTAGCTTCTACAATGAGCAGTTCTTC. Translating it yields CASTKGGLSFYNEQFF.

This clone was counted once. Other DNA sequences within the sample encode an identical CDR3. The V and J genes are TRBV19 and TRBJ2-7; weak D call: TRBD1 (6 bases). Germline V gives CDR1 LNHDA, CDR2 SQIVND (reference sequence). CDR3 size: 13 residues. Trimming cost V 6 bases and J 1 base, with 10 bases left between them. The chain's CDR3 is CASSNRVSYEQYF. Here the CDR3 DNA reads TGTGCCAGTAGCAACAGGGTTTCCTACGAGCAGTACTTC.

V is TRBV28 and J is TRBJ2-7; unclear D gene. With 2 bases removed from V and 4 bases from J, the gap between germline ends came to 6 bases. CDR1 is MDHEN, CDR2 SYDVKM, per germline. The CDR3 covers 12 residues. CDR3 DNA sequence: TGTGCCAGCAGTTTAAGGAAATACGAGCAGTACTTC. It is translated as CASSLRKYEQYF.

The DNA of the CDR3 is TGTGCCAGCACCCAAAGGGGGTCCTACGAGCAGTACTTC. Translated: CASTQRGSYEQYF. The V gene is TRBV28, the J gene TRBJ2-7; D is perhaps TRBD1 (6 bases). Germline CDR1 MDHEN, CDR2 SYDVKM. V lost 7 bases and J lost 1, with 11 bases in between. This CDR3 is 13 amino acids long. Complete variable domain (other parts from reference TRBV28 and TRBJ2-7): DVKVTQSSRYLVKRTGEKVFLECVQDMDHENMFWYRQDPGLGLRLIYFSYDVKMKEKGDIPEGYSVSREKKERFSLILESASTNQTSMYLCASTQRGSYEQYFGPGTRLTVT.

The chain has TRBV11-2 and TRBJ2-2, with D perhaps matching TRBD2 (5 bases). V was pared by 10 bases and J by 0 bases, with 15 bases between. The V gene's germline CDR1 is SGHAT and CDR2 FQNNGV. CDR3 length: 15 amino acids. The chain's CDR3 is CATYRLHSNTGELFF. Written as DNA, the CDR3 is TGTGCCACGTATAGACTACATTCGAACACCGGGGAGCTGTTTTTT.

The chain has TRBV15 and TRBJ1-5; the match to TRBD1 covers 9 bases. This CDR3 is built from 19 residues. Germline loops: CDR1 LNHNV, CDR2 YYDKDF (reference sequence). Trimming cost V 4 bases and J 0 bases; bases outside gene matches: 13. For the CDR3, the DNA is TGTGCCACCAGCAAGAGGACAGGGGAAGATGGATATAGCAATCAGCCCCAGCATTTT. Encoded protein: CATSKRTGEDGYSNQPQHF.

The chain uses TRBV29-1 and TRBJ2-7, with D perhaps TRBD1 or TRBD2 (5 bases each). V dropped 6 bases and J dropped 5 bases, with 11 bases sitting between them. The CDR3 is 11 amino acids. Germline V gene data show CDR1 as SQVTM and CDR2 as ANQGSEA. This CDR3 reads CSVLGPNEQYF. For the CDR3, the DNA is TGCAGCGTACTGGGACCGAACGAGCAGTACTTC.

This chain connects TRBV6-5 to TRBJ2-1; possibly TRBD1 for D (6 bases). Looked up from germline, CDR1 is MNHEY and CDR2 is SVGAGI. The CDR3 sequence is 15 residues long. Deletions cut 1 base from V and 6 bases from J, with 13 bases between. CDR3 amino acids: CASSYFPGAGNEQFF. CDR3 sequence (DNA): TGTGCCAGCAGTTACTTTCCAGGGGCAGGCAATGAGCAGTTCTTC.

This sequence joins TRBV5-1 and TRBJ1-3; no firm D call. CDR3 length: 15 residues. CDR1 is SGHRS, CDR2 YFSETQ, per germline. V shed 5 bases and J shed 4 bases, with 16 bases lying between them. Written as DNA, the CDR3 is TGCGCCAGCAGGGAGTCGGCCTTCTCAGGAAACACCATATATTTT. Residues: CASRESAFSGNTIYF.